The clone carrying this T cell receptor (beta chain) was recorded many times. Antigen unknown. This sample was included in a study of T cell clonality in common variable immunodeficiency. General study findings and limits: Common variable immunodeficiency TCR beta sequences reportedly had fewer deletions and N-nucleotide insertions. TCRbeta clonality was increased in CVID versus healthy controls.

Equal genomic DNA amounts from CVID and control samples were sequenced. TCRdb's table, derived via immunoSEQ multiplex PCR, lists solely in-frame clones and lacks some. This sample includes some 30,000 clones with no singletons; its ten biggest clones take up 4.5%. The receptor was isolated from a person aged 18 to 70 in good health. Sequenced material: peripheral blood mononuclear cells.

The CDR3 spells CASSRQGNEQYF. The CDR3 bases that were read are TGTGCCAGTAGTCGACAGGGTAACGAG. This chain connects TRBV19 to TRBJ2-7, with 7 positions matching TRBD1. Read coverage stops 3 residues before the CDR3 terminus; the germline J gene supplies the remainder. There are 12 residues in the CDR3. Unmatched junction bases numbered 3, after V lost 5 bases and J lost 5 bases. Germline CDR1 reads LNHDA; CDR2 reads SQIVND (reference sequence).